Following are 27 T cell receptor beta chains from one sample sequenced in a study of OX40 agonist ivuxolimab in advanced cancers. The library was obtained by the immunoSEQ multiplex PCR assay. TCRdb provides this immuneACCESS table in a form limited to in-frame rearrangements. Some clones are lacking; in checked studies, under half of them reflect an unresolved V gene, and why the rest are absent is not known. This sample lists more than 55,000 clones; about 80% were detected once. The ten largest clones capture about 3.7% of the sample. Specimen: CD4+ or CD8+ T cells sorted from blood, collected in a trial of the OX40 agonist ivuxolimab. The receptors shown here come from an adult with an advanced solid tumor such as melanoma, head and neck, liver or kidney cancer.

This chain uses TRBV7-8 with TRBJ1-5; TRBD1 agrees at 9 bases. Germline V gene lookup returns CDR1 SGHVS and CDR2 FQNEAQ. V gave up 4 bases and J gave up 5 bases; unmatched junction bases: 6. The CDR3 consists of 15 residues. The CDR3, as DNA: TGTGCCAGCAGCTCCTCGGGACAGGGATATCAGCCCCAGCATTTT. Amino acid sequence: CASSSSGQGYQPQHF.

The rearrangement links TRBV10-1 to TRBJ1-1, with D possibly matching TRBD1 (6 bases). The V gene's germline CDR1 is WNHNN and CDR2 SYGVQD (reference sequence). This CDR3 contains 17 residues. Trimming stripped 3 bases from V and 6 bases from J, with 23 bases between. The CDR3 here is CASSESPFRRQAAEAFF. The CDR3 DNA is TGCGCCAGCAGTGAAAGCCCTTTTCGTCGACAGGCCGCTGAAGCTTTCTTT.

The V call is TRBV14, the J call TRBJ2-7; either TRBD1 or TRBD2 may supply D (5 bases each). The CDR3 consists of 13 residues. Germline CDR1 is SGHDN and CDR2 is FVKESK. Trimming cost V 6 bases and J 1 base, with 10 bases left between them. CDR3 loop: CASRFGGSYEQYF. As DNA, the CDR3 is TGTGCCAGCAGATTTGGGGGTTCCTACGAGCAGTACTTC.

The V gene is TRBV6-5, the J gene TRBJ1-5, with D perhaps TRBD1 (5 bases). Germline V gene data show CDR1 as MNHEY and CDR2 as SVGAGI. V dropped 5 bases and J dropped 5 bases, with 10 bases sitting between them. The length of the CDR3 is 13 residues. The CDR3 sequence: CASSPGGDQPQHF. CDR3 sequence (DNA): TGTGCCAGCAGTCCTGGAGGGGATCAGCCCCAGCATTTT.

This sequence joins TRBV7-9 and TRBJ2-1, with TRBD2 matching 13 bases. The germline gives CDR1 SEHNR, CDR2 FQNEAQ (reference sequence). The V and J ends lost 5 bases and 0 bases, in that order; junction bases with no gene match: 7. The CDR3 extends over 18 amino acids. The CDR3 DNA reads TGTGCCAGCAGCCCACTAGCGGGAGGGCCTAGCTCCTACAATGAGCAGTTCTTC. Translation: CASSPLAGGPSSYNEQFF.

This sequence joins TRBV5-4 and TRBJ2-1; 9 bases match TRBD2. The CDR3 spans 13 residues. V was pared by 0 bases and J by 15 bases, with 7 bases of the junction left unmatched. Germline V gene data show CDR1 as SGHNT and CDR2 as YYREEE (reference sequence). In DNA form, the CDR3 reads TGTGCCAGCAGCTTGGAACTAGCGGGCCAGACGTTCTTC. Translated: CASSLELAGQTFF.

The chain recombines TRBV12-5 with TRBJ1-5; the match to TRBD1 covers 9 bases. This CDR3 is 15 amino acids long. Germline lookup yields CDR1 LGHNT and CDR2 FRNRAP. Trimming cost V 6 bases and J 6 bases; bases outside gene matches: 9. CDR3 DNA: TGTGCTAGTGGCATGGGACAGGGTAGCTTTCAGCCCCAGCATTTT. Its translation: CASGMGQGSFQPQHF.

This clone came up once. The chain recombines TRBV6-1 with TRBJ1-1, with a possible D match to TRBD1 (6 bases). Trimming cost V 8 bases and J 0 bases, with 16 bases left between them. This CDR3 is built from 15 residues. Per germline, CDR1 MNHNS and CDR2 SASEGT. CDR3 residues: CASYQTGQMNTEAFF. The CDR3 nucleotides read TGTGCCAGCTACCAGACGGGACAAATGAACACTGAAGCTTTCTTT.

Only a few counts were recorded for this clone. V and J are TRBV7-2 and TRBJ2-3; D gene ambiguous. In germline, CDR1 is SGHTA, CDR2 FQGNSA. The V end lost 3 bases, the J end lost 4 bases, and 2 bases lay between the germline ends. The CDR3 spans 11 residues. The CDR3 DNA reads as TGTGCCAGCAGCTTGGCAGATACGCAGTATTTT. Amino acid sequence: CASSLADTQYF.

This chain uses TRBV7-9 with TRBJ2-1; 10 bases map to TRBD1. Germline V gives CDR1 SEHNR, CDR2 FQNEAQ (reference sequence). CDR3 length: 17 residues. Unmatched junction bases numbered 14, after V lost 5 bases and J lost 7 bases. The CDR3 region is CASSHPRQGALGNEQFF. In DNA form, the CDR3 reads TGTGCCAGCAGCCACCCCAGACAGGGGGCGCTGGGGAATGAGCAGTTCTTC.

The chain has TRBV27 and TRBJ1-2; D ambiguous. There are 14 residues in the CDR3. V dropped 5 bases and J dropped 0 bases, with 10 bases sitting between them. Germline V gene data show CDR1 as MNHEY and CDR2 as SMNVEV (reference sequence). CDR3 residues: CASSRAPANYGYTF. As DNA, the CDR3 is TGTGCCAGCAGTCGGGCACCTGCTAACTATGGCTACACCTTC.

The rearrangement joins TRBV7-2 to TRBJ2-7; D possibly uses TRBD1 or TRBD2 (5 bases each). CDR1 is SGHTA and CDR2 is FQGNSA in the germline V gene. CDR3 length: 15 amino acids. Between the trimmed V and J ends, which lost 3 bases and 9 bases, there was a span of 21 bases. The CDR3 loop is CASSFALGRGTVQYF. The CDR3 nucleotides read TGTGCCAGCAGCTTCGCCTTGGGACGAGGGACCGTGCAGTACTTC.

There are a few counts of this clone. J is TRBJ1-1 and V is TRBV14; the D is unclear. The CDR3 has 14 residues. Germline V lookup: CDR1 SGHDN, CDR2 FVKESK. V was cut by 3 bases and J by 5 bases, with 13 bases left in between. The CDR3 DNA is TGTGCCAGCAGCCACACGGGGTGGAGGACTGAAGCTTTCTTT. Translating it yields CASSHTGWRTEAFF.

The CDR3 is CASSSGPWQQGYEQYF. DNA for the CDR3: TGTGCCAGCAGCTCCGGCCCATGGCAGCAAGGCTACGAGCAGTACTTC. This chain links TRBV7-2 with TRBJ2-7; D is unclear. The V gene's germline CDR1 is SGHTA and CDR2 FQGNSA. V shed 4 bases and J shed 3 bases, with 19 bases lying between them. The CDR3 spans 16 residues.

This clone was seen more than once but under ten times. J is TRBJ1-1 and V is TRBV29-1; the D gene is possibly TRBD1 (5 bases). Germline CDR1 reads SQVTM; CDR2 reads ANQGSEA. V was pared by 4 bases and J by 1 base, with 13 bases between. This CDR3 has 14 residues. The CDR3 nucleotides read TGCAGCGTTGCCGGTGGGGCAGCGAACACTGAAGCTTTCTTT. Translation gives CSVAGGAANTEAFF.

This clone was found a few times. The chain carries TRBV6-4 and TRBJ1-5; D gene unclear. The germline V and J ends were trimmed by 5 bases and 6 bases, with 11 bases remaining between them. Germline values: CDR1 MRHNA, CDR2 SNTAGT. This CDR3 spans 13 amino acids. This CDR3 is CASSSLEGQPQHF. The CDR3 region has the DNA TGTGCCAGCAGTAGTCTGGAGGGTCAGCCCCAGCATTTT.

Worth noting for this clone: One end of the junction does not line up with germline, which may come from a read error. The chain joins TRBV30 to TRBJ1-2, with D unclear. Germline V CDR1 and CDR2: GTSNPN, SVGIG (reference sequence). CDR3 length: 15 residues. CDR3 bases: TGTGCCTGGAGTGCCCGGGAACTCTCTAAGTATGGCTACACCTTC. This gives the protein CAWSARELSKYGYTF.

The chain carries TRBV18 and TRBJ1-1; D gene uncertain. This CDR3 region has 14 residues. Germline V CDR1 and CDR2: KGHSH, LQKENI. Trimming removed 1 base at V and 1 base at J, with 7 bases between. The CDR3 here is CASSPLQRNTEAFF. The DNA for the CDR3 is TGTGCCAGCTCACCACTGCAGAGGAACACTGAAGCTTTCTTT.

This clone showed up just once. For the CDR3, the DNA is TGTGCCAGCAGCCAAGGGCAGGGCCGGGGCTATGGCTACACCTTC. It codes for CASSQGQGRGYGYTF. This rearrangement joins TRBV14 to TRBJ1-2; D possibly corresponds to TRBD1 (5 bases). CDR1 and CDR2 from the germline V gene are SGHDN and FVKESK. Trimming took 1 base from V and 4 from J, leaving 13 bases between them. The CDR3 is made up of 15 amino acids.

This sequence joins TRBV13 and TRBJ2-7, with 9 nucleotides matching TRBD1. There are 16 residues in the CDR3. V shed 1 base and J 3 bases; nucleotides not matched to a gene: 7. Germline V gene data show CDR1 as PRHDT and CDR2 as FYEKMQ (reference sequence). The CDR3 DNA reads TGTGCCAGCAGCTTAGTAGGAGGGACAGGGAACTACGAGCAGTACTTC. Its protein product is CASSLVGGTGNYEQYF.

The chain couples TRBV6-4 to TRBJ1-2; D unresolved. The CDR3 is 9 residues long. The germline V gene has CDR1 MRHNA and CDR2 SNTAGT. Trimming shortened V by 11 bases and J by 10 bases, and 11 bases separated the two germline ends. The CDR3: CAASLVYTF. The CDR3 region has the DNA TGTGCCGCTTCCCTGGTCTACACCTTC.

The rearrangement joins TRBV4-3 to TRBJ1-4; D is perhaps TRBD1 (5 bases). In germline, CDR1 is LGHNA, CDR2 YSLEER. V dropped 0 bases and J dropped 8 bases, with 13 bases sitting between them. The CDR3 is 15 amino acids. The CDR3 bases are TGCGCCAGCAGCCAAGATATCAGGGTTAAGGAAAAACTGTTTTTT. Amino acid sequence: CASSQDIRVKEKLFF.

This chain's CDR3 is CATSPSPETGYGYTF. The CDR3 DNA reads as TGTGCCACCAGCCCTAGCCCCGAAACAGGCTATGGCTACACCTTC. V is TRBV15 and J is TRBJ1-2; a weak D match, TRBD1 (5 bases). CDR1 LNHNV and CDR2 YYDKDF come from the germline V gene (reference sequence). Trimming cost V 5 bases and J 4 bases, with 17 bases left between them. The CDR3 consists of 15 residues.

This clone was observed once. The chain uses TRBV5-1 and TRBJ2-3; perhaps TRBD2 as D (5 bases). Germline CDR1 is SGHRS and CDR2 is YFSETQ. Trimming cost V 3 bases and J 5 bases, with 10 bases left between them. This CDR3 spans 13 amino acids. The CDR3 loop reads CASSSRVRDTQYF. CDR3 nucleotide sequence: TGCGCCAGCAGCTCGCGGGTAAGAGATACGCAGTATTTT.

The chain is built from TRBV7-9 and TRBJ2-5; TRBD2 matches at 10 bases. CDR1 is SEHNR, CDR2 FQNEAQ, per germline (reference sequence). V dropped 3 bases and J dropped 4; count of bases not matched to a gene: 8. CDR3 length: 16 residues. The CDR3 here is CASSLESSGGGETQYF. In nucleotides, the CDR3 is TGTGCCAGCAGCTTGGAGTCTAGCGGGGGTGGAGAGACCCAGTACTTC.

This chain links TRBV19 with TRBJ2-7; D gene uncertain. The CDR3 has 12 amino acids. V dropped 3 bases and J dropped 3 bases, with 6 bases sitting between them. CDR1 and CDR2 (germline): LNHDA, SQIVND (reference sequence). As DNA, the CDR3 is TGTGCCAGTAGTATGAACAGCTACGAGCAGTACTTC. It specifies CASSMNSYEQYF.

V is TRBV7-2 and J is TRBJ2-1, with D perhaps given as TRBD1 or TRBD2 (6 bases each). Looked up from germline, CDR1 is SGHTA and CDR2 is FQGNSA. The CDR3 extends over 16 amino acids. Trimming stripped 1 base from V and 4 bases from J, with 14 bases between. CDR3 sequence reads: CASSLGGGLRYNEQFF. Here the CDR3 DNA reads TGTGCCAGCAGCTTAGGTGGGGGGCTTAGGTACAATGAGCAGTTCTTC.